One sample yielded the 30 T cell receptor beta chains listed below, sequenced in a study of spatial heterogeneity in lung cancer (dated by TCRdb to about 2019). Study-level results and caveats: A correlation was observed between the number of expanded intratumoral alpha and beta TCRs and the tumor nonsynonymous mutation count.

The sample's time point label is to be understood as: sample taken at primary tumor resection. Their target antigens are unknown. The method behind the library was 5' RACE. TCRdb shows the sequencer as NextSeq 500. Clones were called with MiXCR by TCRdb after fastp trimmed the public reads at Q25, and only in-frame beta chains were retained. CDR3 protein sequences are deduplicated, and each keeps its most common genes and DNA. This sample has 15,000 or so distinct CDR3 sequences in its table, and approximately 4.5% of those were observed once. The ten largest make up 18% of the sample. The starting material was lung tumor tissue, obtained at surgery. All receptors come from a female donor with early-stage non-small cell lung cancer.

Note on this clonotype: A much larger clonotype is one base distant, so this may be a read error. This chain links TRBV20-1 with TRBJ1-4; no clear D. This CDR3 has 13 amino acids. Germline CDR1 reads DFQATT; CDR2 reads SNEGSKA (reference sequence). CDR3 protein: CSASTINRETLFF. The CDR3 region has the DNA TGCAGTGCTTCGACAATAAACCGGGAAACACTGTTTTTT.

This clonotype has a count of ten or more. V gene TRBV6-2 or TRBV6-3 combines with J gene TRBJ2-3; TRBD2 is a possible D gene (6 bases). The CDR3 length is 14 residues. Trimming removed 8 bases from V and 0 bases from J, with 12 bases in between. Germline V gene data show CDR1 as MNHEY and CDR2 as SVGEGT. The CDR3 sequence is CASVAGGSTDTQYF. CDR3 nucleotide sequence: TGTGCCAGCGTCGCCGGAGGGAGCACAGATACGCAGTATTTT.

This clonotype has more than one count but fewer than ten. The CDR3 is CASSLSYTEAFF. CDR3 coding DNA: TGTGCCAGCAGCTTAAGCTACACTGAAGCTTTCTTT. The V and J genes are TRBV7-2 and TRBJ1-1; D ambiguous. Germline lookup yields CDR1 SGHTA and CDR2 FQGNSA. Trimming shortened V by 2 bases and J by 3 bases, and 4 bases separated the two germline ends. There are 12 residues in the CDR3.

The genes are TRBV13 and TRBJ1-1; D may be TRBD1 (5 bases). Germline CDR1 reads PRHDT; CDR2 reads FYEKMQ (reference sequence). This CDR3 spans 15 amino acids. Trimming pared 5 bases from V and 5 bases from J, leaving 18 bases between. The CDR3 DNA reads as TGTGCCAGCAGCCGAGGTCTTGGGGGATGGACTGAAGCTTTCTTT. Translation: CASSRGLGGWTEAFF. The whole variable domain, remainder taken from reference TRBV13 and TRBJ1-1, is AAGVIQSPRHLIKEKRETATLKCYPIPRHDTVYWYQQGPGQDPQFLISFYEKMQSDKGSIPDRFSAQQFSDYHSELNMSSLELGDSALYFCASSRGLGGWTEAFFGQGTRLTVV.

This clonotype was seen only a few times. J is TRBJ2-1 and V is TRBV27; D not certain. The CDR3 contains 14 residues. CDR1 MNHEY and CDR2 SMNVEV come from the germline V gene (reference sequence). V lost 2 bases to trimming and J lost 7 bases, with 12 bases between them. As DNA, the CDR3 is TGTGCCAGCAGTTTAAGATCCCTGGGGAATGAGCAGTTCTTC. It specifies CASSLRSLGNEQFF.

This clonotype was found a few times. CDR3 residues: CASSAYGKGEEKLFF. The CDR3 DNA reads TGTGCCAGCAGCGCATACGGGAAGGGGGAGGAAAAACTGTTTTTT. This chain joins TRBV7-2 and TRBJ1-4; tentatively, D is TRBD1 (6 bases). Germline CDR1 reads SGHTA; CDR2 reads FQGNSA. V shed 5 bases and J shed 8 bases, with 18 bases lying between them. CDR3 size: 15 residues.

By proportion, this clonotype is medium-sized. The rearrangement joins TRBV7-9 to TRBJ1-1; D gene uncertain. With 5 bases removed from V and 6 bases from J, the gap between germline ends came to 16 bases. The CDR3 spans 14 residues. Germline lookup yields CDR1 SEHNR and CDR2 FQNEAQ (reference sequence). The CDR3 loop reads CASSPARTAAEAFF. The DNA for the CDR3 is TGTGCCAGCAGCCCCGCGCGAACCGCCGCTGAAGCTTTCTTT.

This clonotype was detected many times. This chain connects TRBV5-5 to TRBJ1-2, with 8 bases matching TRBD1. The CDR3 contains 14 residues. CDR1 and CDR2 (germline): SGHKS, YYEKEE (reference sequence). V shed 5 bases and J 4 bases; nucleotides not matched to a gene: 7. Here the CDR3 reads CASSPGQAAYGYTF. The CDR3 DNA reads TGTGCCAGCAGTCCGGGACAGGCGGCCTATGGCTACACCTTC.

This clonotype appeared many times. The V and J genes are TRBV18 and TRBJ1-1; D might be TRBD1 (6 bases). This CDR3 region has 15 residues. V was cut by 0 bases and J by 1 base, with 9 bases left in between. Germline V gives CDR1 KGHSH, CDR2 LQKENI. The CDR3 loop is CASSPPGARNTEAFF. Written as DNA, the CDR3 is TGTGCCAGCTCACCACCGGGGGCGAGGAACACTGAAGCTTTCTTT.

This clonotype is medium-sized by share. V is TRBV28 and J is TRBJ2-3; D could derive from TRBD1 or TRBD2 (5 bases each). V was cut by 4 bases and J by 1 base, with 9 bases left in between. The CDR3 is 14 amino acids. Germline V gene sequence: CDR1 MDHEN, CDR2 SYDVKM. The CDR3 reads CASSSGARTDTQYF. In DNA form, the CDR3 reads TGTGCCAGCAGTTCCGGGGCCCGCACAGATACGCAGTATTTT.

In this sample, this clonotype turned up many times. The rearrangement links TRBV15 to TRBJ1-4; 8 nucleotides line up with TRBD1. This CDR3 spans 14 amino acids. J was trimmed by 8 bases and V by 0 bases; bases with no gene match: 2. CDR1 is LNHNV and CDR2 is YYDKDF in the germline V gene (reference sequence). CDR3 bases: TGTGCCACCAGCAGAGATGCAGGGGGCGAAAAACTGTTTTTT. This codes for CATSRDAGGEKLFF.

This clonotype was counted many times. V is TRBV20-1 and J is TRBJ1-1; tentative D call: TRBD1 (5 bases). Germline V CDR1 and CDR2: DFQATT, SNEGSKA (reference sequence). There are 12 residues in the CDR3. Trimming removed 6 bases at V and 10 bases at J, with 18 bases between. This CDR3 reads CSATGKGVLAFF. CDR3 sequence (DNA): TGCAGTGCCACCGGAAAAGGGGTGCTAGCTTTCTTT.

The table lists this clonotype with many counts. The chain has TRBV28 and TRBJ1-5; D is possibly TRBD1 (5 bases). Trimming stripped 11 bases from V and 2 bases from J, with 19 bases between. This CDR3 is 15 amino acids long. CDR1 and CDR2 from the germline V gene are MDHEN and SYDVKM. CDR3 in DNA: TGTGCCGCCCAAGGCGGGGGGGTAGGCAATCAGCCCCAGCATTTT. It yields the protein CAAQGGGVGNQPQHF.

This clonotype was picked up many times. The chain combines TRBV27 with TRBJ2-7, with 9 bases aligning to TRBD1. CDR1 is MNHEY and CDR2 is SMNVEV in the germline V gene (reference sequence). This CDR3 spans 14 amino acids. V lost 7 bases to trimming and J lost 6 bases; unmatched junction nucleotides: 10. DNA of the CDR3: TGTGCCAGCAACCCTGGACAGGGGTGGGCCGAGCAGTACTTC. Protein product: CASNPGQGWAEQYF.

This clonotype was detected only a few times. The chain links TRBV2 to TRBJ1-6; TRBD1 might be the D (5 bases). Germline loops: CDR1 SNHLY, CDR2 FYNNEI. V dropped 5 bases and J dropped 7 bases, with 12 bases sitting between them. The CDR3 contains 14 residues. CDR3 in amino acids: CASSSSGGNSPLHF. In DNA, the CDR3 is TGTGCCAGCAGTTCAAGCGGGGGAAATTCACCCCTCCACTTT.

The sample holds many counts of this clonotype. The rearrangement joins TRBV12-3 or TRBV12-4 to TRBJ1-2; a weak D match, TRBD1 (6 bases). Trimming shortened V by 7 bases and J by 5 bases, and 8 bases separated the two germline ends. The CDR3 length is 11 residues. The CDR3 protein is CASTGQYGYTF. In DNA form, the CDR3 reads TGTGCCAGCACCGGACAGTATGGCTACACCTTC.

This clonotype was seen at least ten times. The chain is built from TRBV11-2 and TRBJ2-1; 8 positions agree with TRBD1. The V and J ends lost 3 bases and 6 bases, in that order; junction bases with no gene match: 7. Germline CDR1 and CDR2: SGHAT and FQNNGV. This CDR3 contains 15 residues. CDR3 nucleotides: TGTGCCAGCAGCTTGATCAGGGGGCAAGGCAATGAGCAGTTCTTC. Translated, it gives CASSLIRGQGNEQFF.

This clonotype was seen many times. The V call is TRBV3-1, the J call TRBJ1-3, with TRBD1 matching over 8 bases. Germline trimming cut 4 bases from V and 6 bases from J; bases unmatched to any gene: 8. CDR1 LGHDT and CDR2 YNNKEL come from the germline V gene (reference sequence). This CDR3 has 15 amino acids. The CDR3 DNA follows: TGTGCCAGCAGCCGTGGACAGGGCGGTCCAAACACCATATATTTT. It yields the protein CASSRGQGGPNTIYF. Together with reference TRBV3-1 and TRBJ1-3, the CDR3 gives the full variable domain: DTAVSQTPKYLVTQMGNDKSIKCEQNLGHDTMYWYKQDSKKFLKIMFSYNNKELIINETVPNRFSPKSPDKAHLNLHINSLELGDSAVYFCASSRGQGGPNTIYFGEGSWLTVV.

This clonotype came up many times. The chain joins TRBV18 to TRBJ1-1; D unresolved. V was cut by 2 bases and J by 1 base, with 8 bases left in between. Germline CDR1 and CDR2: KGHSH and LQKENI. The CDR3 sequence is 14 residues long. CDR3 DNA sequence: TGTGCCAGCTCACCAGTGAGCCGGAACACTGAAGCTTTCTTT. Encoded protein: CASSPVSRNTEAFF.

This clonotype was seen a handful of times. The chain recombines TRBV6-4 with TRBJ1-1, with D maybe TRBD1 (5 bases). This CDR3 has 18 residues. Trimming shortened V by 6 bases and J by 0 bases, and 23 bases separated the two germline ends. Germline V gene data show CDR1 as MRHNA and CDR2 as SNTAGT. CDR3 residues: CASRIWGRTWDLNTEAFF. DNA of the CDR3: TGTGCCAGCAGAATCTGGGGCAGGACGTGGGACTTGAACACTGAAGCTTTCTTT.

The sample holds many counts of this clonotype. CDR3 DNA: TGTGCCACCAGTGTAGCGGGGGGGCCTTGGGGCACAGATACGCAGTATTTT. This encodes CATSVAGGPWGTDTQYF. The chain employs TRBV24-1 and TRBJ2-3; 11 nucleotides agree with TRBD2. CDR3 size: 17 residues. The germline gives CDR1 KGHDR, CDR2 SFDVKD. The ends lost 5 bases at V and 1 base at J; junction bases unmatched: 7.

This clonotype was detected many times. In DNA form, the CDR3 reads TGTGCCAGCAGTTTTGGGGAGTTTGGGGGTAGGGGCACTGAAGCTTTCTTT. This sequence encodes CASSFGEFGGRGTEAFF. The V and J genes are TRBV6-5 and TRBJ1-1; D might be TRBD1 (5 bases). V lost 4 bases and J lost 4, with 22 bases in between. Germline CDR1 MNHEY, CDR2 SVGAGI. This CDR3 contains 17 residues.

This clonotype was counted many times. The rearrangement links TRBV6-6 to TRBJ1-2; D gene uncertain. The CDR3 runs to 13 residues. The V end was cut by 6 bases, the J end by 4 bases, with 12 bases between. Germline CDR1 reads MNHNY; CDR2 reads SVGAGI (reference sequence). This chain's CDR3 is CASREQQLYGYTF. The DNA for the CDR3 is TGTGCCAGCAGGGAGCAGCAACTCTATGGCTACACCTTC.

The gene calls are TRBV20-1 and TRBJ2-7; the D gene is possibly TRBD1 (5 bases). Germline assignment: CDR1 DFQATT and CDR2 SNEGSKA (reference sequence). The CDR3 runs to 15 residues. Between the trimmed V and J ends, which lost 3 bases and 3 bases, there was a span of 18 bases. The CDR3 DNA reads as TGCAGTGCTAGTCCAGGGTTTTCGAAGCACTACGAGCAGTACTTC. Amino acid sequence: CSASPGFSKHYEQYF.

This clonotype occurred many times. The chain has TRBV6-2 or TRBV6-3 and TRBJ1-2; D call uncertain. Germline V lookup: CDR1 MNHEY, CDR2 SVGEGT. With 6 bases removed from V and 0 bases from J, the gap between germline ends came to 5 bases. CDR3 length equals 12 residues. CDR3 bases: TGTGCCAGCAGCAGTCCTAACTATGGCTACACCTTC. Translated, it gives CASSSPNYGYTF.

The table lists this clonotype with many counts. This chain joins TRBV5-1 and TRBJ2-2; possibly TRBD1 for D (5 bases). V lost 1 base and J lost 3, with 10 bases in between. Germline V gene lookup returns CDR1 SGHRS and CDR2 YFSETQ. The CDR3 sequence is 15 residues long. The CDR3 region is CASSLQGSDTGELFF. The CDR3 region has the DNA TGCGCCAGCAGCTTGCAGGGCTCGGACACCGGGGAGCTGTTTTTT.

This clonotype was detected many times. The chain uses TRBV6-2 or TRBV6-3 and TRBJ2-6; D not resolved. CDR1 is MNHEY, CDR2 SVGEGT, per germline. The CDR3 consists of 17 residues. The V and J ends lost 8 bases and 2 bases respectively, with 19 bases between them. CDR3 coding DNA: TGTGCCAGCGTCCGGAGATCCCAACCCGCTGGGGCCAACGTCCTGACTTTC. Its translation: CASVRRSQPAGANVLTF.

This clonotype qualifies as medium-sized. The chain joins TRBV7-6 to TRBJ1-6; D gene ambiguous. V was clipped by 5 bases and J by 8 bases, with 4 bases between them. The CDR3 is 11 amino acids. From germline, CDR1 is SGHVS and CDR2 FNYEAQ. The CDR3, as DNA: TGTGCCAGCAGCCTACATTCACCCCTCCACTTT. Translating gives CASSLHSPLHF.

In its sample, this clonotype was seen many times. The CDR3 sequence: CASSRAAGELFF. The DNA of the CDR3 is TGTGCCAGCAGCCGGGCGGCCGGGGAGCTGTTTTTT. V is TRBV3-1 and J is TRBJ2-2; D gene unclear. V dropped 4 bases and J dropped 6 bases, with 6 bases sitting between them. CDR1 is LGHDT and CDR2 is YNNKEL in the germline V gene (reference sequence). The CDR3 runs to 12 residues. Together with reference TRBV3-1 and TRBJ2-2, the CDR3 gives the full variable domain: DTAVSQTPKYLVTQMGNDKSIKCEQNLGHDTMYWYKQDSKKFLKIMFSYNNKELIINETVPNRFSPKSPDKAHLNLHINSLELGDSAVYFCASSRAAGELFFGEGSRLTVL.

This clonotype was counted many times. The rearrangement joins TRBV14 to TRBJ1-1, with D hard to call. V was cut by 2 bases and J by 1 base, with 14 bases left in between. CDR3 size: 16 residues. The V gene's germline CDR1 is SGHDN and CDR2 FVKESK. The CDR3 region has the DNA TGTGCCAGCAGCCAATTAGATACCTTCTGGAACACTGAAGCTTTCTTT. Translation gives CASSQLDTFWNTEAFF. Full variable domain (missing parts from reference TRBV14 and TRBJ1-1): EAGVTQFPSHSVIEKGQTVTLRCDPISGHDNLYWYRRVMGKEIKFLLHFVKESKQDESGMPNNRFLAERTGGTYSTLKVQPAELEDSGVYFCASSQLDTFWNTEAFFGQGTRLTVV.